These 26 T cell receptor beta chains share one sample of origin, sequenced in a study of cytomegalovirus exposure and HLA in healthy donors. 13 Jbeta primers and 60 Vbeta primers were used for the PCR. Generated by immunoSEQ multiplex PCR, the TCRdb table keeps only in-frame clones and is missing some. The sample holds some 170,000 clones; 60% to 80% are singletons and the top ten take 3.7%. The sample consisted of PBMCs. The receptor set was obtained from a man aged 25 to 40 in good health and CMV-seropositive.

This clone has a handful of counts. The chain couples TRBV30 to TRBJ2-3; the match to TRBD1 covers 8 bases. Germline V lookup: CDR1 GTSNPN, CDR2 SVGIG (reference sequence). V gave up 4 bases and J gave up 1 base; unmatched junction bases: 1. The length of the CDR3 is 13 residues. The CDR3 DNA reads TGTGCCTGGACAGGGGGCGGCACAGATACGCAGTATTTT. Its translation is CAWTGGGTDTQYF.

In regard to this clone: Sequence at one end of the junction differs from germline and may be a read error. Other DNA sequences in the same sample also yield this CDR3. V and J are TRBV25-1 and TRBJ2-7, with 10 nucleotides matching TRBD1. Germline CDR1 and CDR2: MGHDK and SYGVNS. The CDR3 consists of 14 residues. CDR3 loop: CASSHRDRGYEQYF. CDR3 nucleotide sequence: TGTGCCAGCAGTCACCGGGACAGGGGCTACGAACAGTACTTC.

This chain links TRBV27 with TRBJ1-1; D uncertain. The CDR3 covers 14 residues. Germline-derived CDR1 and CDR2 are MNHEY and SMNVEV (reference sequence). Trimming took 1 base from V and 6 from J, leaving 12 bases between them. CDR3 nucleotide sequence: TGTGCCAGCAGTTTATATTTCGGAGAGGCTGAAGCTTTCTTT. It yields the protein CASSLYFGEAEAFF.

As DNA, the CDR3 is TGTGCCAGCTGGCAGGGGGCGACTAATGAAAAACTGTTTTTT. It translates to CASWQGATNEKLFF. This sequence joins TRBV28 and TRBJ1-4; 8 positions agree with TRBD1. V lost 8 bases and J lost 2; bases outside the gene matches: 4. The CDR3 is made up of 14 amino acids. Germline lookup yields CDR1 MDHEN and CDR2 SYDVKM.

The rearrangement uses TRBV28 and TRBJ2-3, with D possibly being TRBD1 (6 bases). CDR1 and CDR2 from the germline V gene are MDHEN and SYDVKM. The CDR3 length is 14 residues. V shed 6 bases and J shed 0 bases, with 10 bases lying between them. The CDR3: CASRGHPSTDTQYF. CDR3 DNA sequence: TGTGCCAGCAGGGGACACCCTAGCACAGATACGCAGTATTTT. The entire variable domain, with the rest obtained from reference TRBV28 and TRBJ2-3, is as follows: DVKVTQSSRYLVKRTGEKVFLECVQDMDHENMFWYRQDPGLGLRLIYFSYDVKMKEKGDIPEGYSVSREKKERFSLILESASTNQTSMYLCASRGHPSTDTQYFGPGTRLTVL.

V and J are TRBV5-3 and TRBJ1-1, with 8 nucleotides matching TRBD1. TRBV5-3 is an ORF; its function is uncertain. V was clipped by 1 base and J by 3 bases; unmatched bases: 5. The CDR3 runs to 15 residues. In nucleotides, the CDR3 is TGTGCCAGAAGCTTGATCGGACAGGGCCACACTGAAGCTTTCTTT. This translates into CARSLIGQGHTEAFF.

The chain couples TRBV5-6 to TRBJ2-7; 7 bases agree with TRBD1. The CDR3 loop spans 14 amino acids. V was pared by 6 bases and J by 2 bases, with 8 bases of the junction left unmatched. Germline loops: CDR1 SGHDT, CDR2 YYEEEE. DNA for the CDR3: TGTGCCAGCAATTCCGACAGGGAAGCCTACGAGCAGTACTTC. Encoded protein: CASNSDREAYEQYF.

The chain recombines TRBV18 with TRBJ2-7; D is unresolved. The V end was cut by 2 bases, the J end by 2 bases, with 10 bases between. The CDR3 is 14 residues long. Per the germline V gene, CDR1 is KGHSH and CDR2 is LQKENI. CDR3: CASSPREVTYEQYF. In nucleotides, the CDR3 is TGTGCCAGCTCACCAAGAGAAGTAACCTACGAGCAGTACTTC.

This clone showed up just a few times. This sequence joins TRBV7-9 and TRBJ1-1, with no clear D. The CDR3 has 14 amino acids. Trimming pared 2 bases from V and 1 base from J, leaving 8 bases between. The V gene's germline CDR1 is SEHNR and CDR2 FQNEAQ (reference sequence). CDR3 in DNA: TGTGCCAGCAGCTTATCTCCGGGGAACACTGAAGCTTTCTTT. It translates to CASSLSPGNTEAFF.

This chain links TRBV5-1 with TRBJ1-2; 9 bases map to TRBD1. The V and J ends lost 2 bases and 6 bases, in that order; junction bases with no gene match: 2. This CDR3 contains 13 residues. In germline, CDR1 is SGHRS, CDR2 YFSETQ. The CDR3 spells CASSFGQGHGYTF. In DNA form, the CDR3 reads TGCGCCAGCAGCTTCGGACAGGGGCATGGCTACACCTTC.

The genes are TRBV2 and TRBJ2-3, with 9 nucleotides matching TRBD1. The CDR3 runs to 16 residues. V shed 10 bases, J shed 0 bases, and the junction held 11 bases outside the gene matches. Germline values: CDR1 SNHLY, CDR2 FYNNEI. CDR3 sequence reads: CAIVLHRGRSTDTQYF. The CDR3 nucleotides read TGTGCCATCGTACTTCACAGGGGGCGAAGCACAGATACGCAGTATTTT.

DNA for the CDR3: TGTGCCAGCAGCCCCCCCACTAGCGGGGGGGCCGGCGAGCAGTACTTC. It is translated as CASSPPTSGGAGEQYF. V usage is TRBV7-2 and J usage is TRBJ2-7, with TRBD2 matching 13 bases. J was trimmed by 6 bases and V by 5 bases; bases with no gene match: 10. Germline values: CDR1 SGHTA, CDR2 FQGNSA. This CDR3 has 16 amino acids.

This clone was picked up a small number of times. The CDR3 region is CASSVGTTSYEQYF. The CDR3 coding sequence is TGTGCCAGCAGCGTCGGGACTACCTCCTACGAGCAGTACTTC. V gene TRBV7-8 combines with J gene TRBJ2-7; 7 bases are shared with TRBD2. Germline-derived CDR1 and CDR2 are SGHVS and FQNEAQ. With V trimmed by 5 bases and J by 0 bases, 4 bases remained unmatched. The CDR3 totals 14 residues. Full variable domain (remainder filled in from reference TRBV7-8 and TRBJ2-7): GAGVSQSPRYKVAKRGQDVALRCDPISGHVSLFWYQQALGQGPEFLTYFQNEAQLDKSGLPSDRFFAERPEGSVSTLKIQRTQQEDSAVYLCASSVGTTSYEQYFGPGTRLTVT.

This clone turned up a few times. In nucleotides, the CDR3 is TGTGCCTGGAGTTCACCTTACACCCAAGAGACCCAGTACTTC. It yields the protein CAWSSPYTQETQYF. The J gene is TRBJ2-5, the V gene TRBV30, with unresolved D. This CDR3 spans 14 amino acids. Trimming took 2 bases from V and 1 from J, leaving 11 bases between them. Germline V gene data show CDR1 as GTSNPN and CDR2 as SVGIG (reference sequence).

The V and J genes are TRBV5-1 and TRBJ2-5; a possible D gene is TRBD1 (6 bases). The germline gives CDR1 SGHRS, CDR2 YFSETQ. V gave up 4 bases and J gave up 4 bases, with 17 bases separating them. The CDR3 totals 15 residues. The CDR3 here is CASSPGTPIRETQYF. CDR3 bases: TGCGCCAGCAGCCCAGGGACACCAATACGAGAGACCCAGTACTTC.

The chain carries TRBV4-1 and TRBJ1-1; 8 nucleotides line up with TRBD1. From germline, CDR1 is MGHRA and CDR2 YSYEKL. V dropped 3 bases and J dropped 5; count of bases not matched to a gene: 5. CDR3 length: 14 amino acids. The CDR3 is CASSHTRQGTEAFF. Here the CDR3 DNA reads TGCGCCAGCAGCCATACTCGACAGGGGACTGAAGCTTTCTTT.

CDR3 nucleotide sequence: TGTGCCAGCAGCCTGACCATTGACAGTTCTGGAAACACCATATATTTT. Translating gives CASSLTIDSSGNTIYF. The chain couples TRBV5-6 to TRBJ1-3; tentative D call: TRBD1 (5 bases). The length of the CDR3 is 16 residues. The V end was cut by 4 bases, the J end by 1 base, with 15 bases between. Germline-derived CDR1 and CDR2 are SGHDT and YYEEEE.

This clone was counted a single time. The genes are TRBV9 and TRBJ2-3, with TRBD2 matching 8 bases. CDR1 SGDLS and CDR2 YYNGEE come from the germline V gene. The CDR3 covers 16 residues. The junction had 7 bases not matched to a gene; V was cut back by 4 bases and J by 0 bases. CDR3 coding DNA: TGTGCCAGCAGCCTCTTTAGCGGGACTAGCACAGATACGCAGTATTTT. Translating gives CASSLFSGTSTDTQYF.

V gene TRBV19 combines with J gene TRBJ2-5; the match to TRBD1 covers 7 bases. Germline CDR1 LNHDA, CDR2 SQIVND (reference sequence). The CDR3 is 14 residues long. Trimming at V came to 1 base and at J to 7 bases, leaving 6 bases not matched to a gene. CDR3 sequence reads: CASSIGGQSGTQYF. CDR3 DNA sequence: TGTGCCAGTAGTATAGGGGGACAGTCAGGGACCCAGTACTTC.

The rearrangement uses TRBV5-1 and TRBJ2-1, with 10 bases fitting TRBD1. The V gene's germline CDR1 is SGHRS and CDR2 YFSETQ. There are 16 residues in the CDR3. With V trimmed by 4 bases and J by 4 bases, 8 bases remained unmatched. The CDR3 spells CASSATDRGLYNEQFF. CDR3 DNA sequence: TGCGCCAGCAGCGCTACGGACAGGGGGTTATACAATGAGCAGTTCTTC.

For the CDR3, the DNA is TGTGCCACCAGATTCGGGGGGCCTAATGAAAAACTGTTTTTT. This sequence encodes CATRFGGPNEKLFF. V is TRBV6-5 and J is TRBJ1-4, with a tentative D call TRBD1 (6 bases). CDR1 is MNHEY, CDR2 SVGAGI, per germline. The CDR3 sequence is 14 residues long. Deletions cut 10 bases from V and 3 bases from J, with 15 bases between.

DNA for the CDR3: TGCAGCGCGGGACAGGGGGCCTACGAGCAGTACTTC. Translation: CSAGQGAYEQYF. The chain has TRBV29-1 and TRBJ2-7; 11 bases agree with TRBD1. Germline-derived CDR1 and CDR2 are SQVTM and ANQGSEA. The CDR3 spans 12 residues. Trimming took 7 bases from V and 2 from J; bases not matched to a gene: 1.

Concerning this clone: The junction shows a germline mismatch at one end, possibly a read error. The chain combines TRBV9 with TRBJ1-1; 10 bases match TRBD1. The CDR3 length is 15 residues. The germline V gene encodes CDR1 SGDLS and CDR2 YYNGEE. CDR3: CASSGGGQGYTEDFF. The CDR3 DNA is TGTGCCAGCAGCGGCGGGGGACAGGGGTACACTGAAGATTTCTTT.

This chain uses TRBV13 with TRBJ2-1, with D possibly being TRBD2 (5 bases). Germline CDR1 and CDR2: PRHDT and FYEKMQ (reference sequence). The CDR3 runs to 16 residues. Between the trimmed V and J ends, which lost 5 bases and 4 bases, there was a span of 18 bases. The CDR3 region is CASSLRSAGGYNEQFF. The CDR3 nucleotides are TGTGCCAGCAGCCTAAGGAGCGCGGGCGGATACAATGAGCAGTTCTTC.

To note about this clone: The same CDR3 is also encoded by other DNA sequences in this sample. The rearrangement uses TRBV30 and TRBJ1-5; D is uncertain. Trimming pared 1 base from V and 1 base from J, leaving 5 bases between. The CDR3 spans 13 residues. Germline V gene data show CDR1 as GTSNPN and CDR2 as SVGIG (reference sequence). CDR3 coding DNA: TGTGCCTGGAGTGGTGGCAGCAATCAGCCCCAGCATTTT. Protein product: CAWSGGSNQPQHF.

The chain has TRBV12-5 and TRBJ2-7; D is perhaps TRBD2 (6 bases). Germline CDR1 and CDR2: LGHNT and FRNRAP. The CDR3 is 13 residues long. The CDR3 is CARTDRGGYEQYF. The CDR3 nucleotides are TGTGCCAGAACAGATCGGGGAGGCTACGAGCAGTACTTC.